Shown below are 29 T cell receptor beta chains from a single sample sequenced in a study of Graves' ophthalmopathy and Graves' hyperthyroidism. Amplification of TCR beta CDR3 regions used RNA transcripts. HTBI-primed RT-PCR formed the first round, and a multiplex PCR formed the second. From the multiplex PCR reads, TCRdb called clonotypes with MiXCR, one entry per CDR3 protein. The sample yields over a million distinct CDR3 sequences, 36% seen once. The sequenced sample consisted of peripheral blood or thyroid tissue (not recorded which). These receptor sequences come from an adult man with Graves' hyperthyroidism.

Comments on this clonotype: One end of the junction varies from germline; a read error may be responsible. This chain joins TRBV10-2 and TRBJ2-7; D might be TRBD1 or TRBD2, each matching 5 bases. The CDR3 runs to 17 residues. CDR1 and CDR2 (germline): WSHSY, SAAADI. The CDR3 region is CASSPPGTGLGAYEQYF. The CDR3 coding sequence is TGTGCCAGCTCACCACCAGGTACGGGGTTGGGGGCCTACGAGCAGTACTTC.

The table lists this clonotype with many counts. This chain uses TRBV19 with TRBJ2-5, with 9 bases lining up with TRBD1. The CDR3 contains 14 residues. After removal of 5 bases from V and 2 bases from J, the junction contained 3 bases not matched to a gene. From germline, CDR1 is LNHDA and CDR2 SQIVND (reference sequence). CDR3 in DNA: TGTGCCAGTAGTGAACAGGGGGCTCAAGAGACCCAGTACTTC. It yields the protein CASSEQGAQETQYF.

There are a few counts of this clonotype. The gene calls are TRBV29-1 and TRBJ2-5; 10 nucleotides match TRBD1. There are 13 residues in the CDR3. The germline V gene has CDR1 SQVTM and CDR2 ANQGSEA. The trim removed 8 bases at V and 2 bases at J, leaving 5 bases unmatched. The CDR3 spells CSSGQGGQETQYF. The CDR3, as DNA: TGCAGCTCCGGACAGGGGGGTCAAGAGACCCAGTACTTC.

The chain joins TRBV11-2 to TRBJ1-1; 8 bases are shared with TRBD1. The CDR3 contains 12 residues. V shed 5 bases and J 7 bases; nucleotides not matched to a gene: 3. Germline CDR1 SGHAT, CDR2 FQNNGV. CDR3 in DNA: TGTGCCAGCAGCAAACAGGGGGTTGAAGCTTTCTTT. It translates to CASSKQGVEAFF. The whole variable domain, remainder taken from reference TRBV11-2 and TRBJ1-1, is EAGVAQSPRYKIIEKRQSVAFWCNPISGHATLYWYQQILGQGPKLLIQFQNNGVVDDSQLPKDRFSAERLKGVDSTLKIQPAKLEDSAVYLCASSKQGVEAFFGQGTRLTVV.

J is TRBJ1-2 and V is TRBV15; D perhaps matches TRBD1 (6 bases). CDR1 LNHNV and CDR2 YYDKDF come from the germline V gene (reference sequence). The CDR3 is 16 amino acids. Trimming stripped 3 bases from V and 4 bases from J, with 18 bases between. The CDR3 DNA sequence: TGTGCCACCAGCAGCTTGCCCCCAGGGGATTCCTATGGCTACACCTTC. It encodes CATSSLPPGDSYGYTF. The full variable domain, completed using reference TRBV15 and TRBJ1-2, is DAMVIQNPRYQVTQFGKPVTLSCSQTLNHNVMYWYQQKSSQAPKLLFHYYDKDFNNEADTPDNFQSRRPNTSFCFLDIRSPGLGDTAMYLCATSSLPPGDSYGYTFGSGTRLTVV.

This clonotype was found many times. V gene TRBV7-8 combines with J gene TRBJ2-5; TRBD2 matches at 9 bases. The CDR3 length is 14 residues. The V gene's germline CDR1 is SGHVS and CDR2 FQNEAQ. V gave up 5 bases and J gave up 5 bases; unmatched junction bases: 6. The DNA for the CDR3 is TGTGCCAGCAGCCCGGGACTAGCCAGCGAGACCCAGTACTTC. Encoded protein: CASSPGLASETQYF.

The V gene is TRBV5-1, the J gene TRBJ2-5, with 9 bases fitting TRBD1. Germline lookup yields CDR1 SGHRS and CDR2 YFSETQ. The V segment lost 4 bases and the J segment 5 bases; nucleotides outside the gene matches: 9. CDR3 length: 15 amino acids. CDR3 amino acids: CASSTGQGERETQYF. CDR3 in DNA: TGCGCCAGCAGCACGGGACAGGGAGAGCGGGAGACCCAGTACTTC.

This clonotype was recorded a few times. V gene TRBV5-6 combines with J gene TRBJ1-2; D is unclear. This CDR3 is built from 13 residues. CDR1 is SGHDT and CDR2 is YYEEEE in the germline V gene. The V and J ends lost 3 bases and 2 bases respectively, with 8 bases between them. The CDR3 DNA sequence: TGTGCCAGCAGCTGGGCGGGAAACTATGGCTACACCTTC. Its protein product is CASSWAGNYGYTF.

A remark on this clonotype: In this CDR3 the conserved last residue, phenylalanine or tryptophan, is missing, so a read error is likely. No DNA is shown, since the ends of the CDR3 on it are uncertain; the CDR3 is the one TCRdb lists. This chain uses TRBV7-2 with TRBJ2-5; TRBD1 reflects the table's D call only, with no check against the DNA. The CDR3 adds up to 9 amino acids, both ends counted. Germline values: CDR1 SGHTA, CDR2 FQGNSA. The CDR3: CASARAGDL.

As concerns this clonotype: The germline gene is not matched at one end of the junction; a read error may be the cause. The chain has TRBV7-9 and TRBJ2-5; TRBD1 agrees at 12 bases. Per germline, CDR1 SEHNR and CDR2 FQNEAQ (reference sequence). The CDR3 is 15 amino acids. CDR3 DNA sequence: TGCGCCAGCAGCCCAGGGACAGGGGGCAAAGAGACCCAGTACTTC. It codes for CASSPGTGGKETQYF.

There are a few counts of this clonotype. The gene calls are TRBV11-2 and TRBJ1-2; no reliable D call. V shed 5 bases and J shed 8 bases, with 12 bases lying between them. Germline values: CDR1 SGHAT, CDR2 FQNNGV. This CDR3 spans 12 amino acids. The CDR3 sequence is CASSQTSWGYTF. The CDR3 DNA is TGTGCCAGCAGCCAGACGAGTTGGGGCTACACCTTC.

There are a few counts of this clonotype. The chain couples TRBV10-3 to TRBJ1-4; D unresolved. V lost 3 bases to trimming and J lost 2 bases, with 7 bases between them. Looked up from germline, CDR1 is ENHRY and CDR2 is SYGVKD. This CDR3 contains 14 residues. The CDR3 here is CAISDSGTNEKLFF. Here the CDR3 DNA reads TGTGCCATCAGTGATAGCGGGACTAATGAAAAACTGTTTTTT.

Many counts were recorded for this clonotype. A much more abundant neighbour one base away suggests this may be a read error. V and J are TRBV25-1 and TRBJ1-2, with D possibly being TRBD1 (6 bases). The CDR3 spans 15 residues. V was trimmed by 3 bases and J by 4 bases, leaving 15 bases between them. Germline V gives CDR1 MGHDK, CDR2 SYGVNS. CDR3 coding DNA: TGTGCCAGCAGTGAGCAGGGGTCGGGAAGCTATGGCTACACCTTC. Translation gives CASSEQGSGSYGYTF.

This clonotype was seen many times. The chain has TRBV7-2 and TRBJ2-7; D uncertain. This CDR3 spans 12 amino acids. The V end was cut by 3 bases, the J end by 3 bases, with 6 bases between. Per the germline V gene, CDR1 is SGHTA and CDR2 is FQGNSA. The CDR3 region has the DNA TGTGCCAGCAGCTTCCTATACTACGAGCAGTACTTC. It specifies CASSFLYYEQYF.

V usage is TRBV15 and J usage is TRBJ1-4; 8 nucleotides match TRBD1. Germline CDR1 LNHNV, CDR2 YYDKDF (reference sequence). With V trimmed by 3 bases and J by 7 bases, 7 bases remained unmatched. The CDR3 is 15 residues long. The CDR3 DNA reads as TGTGCCACCAGCAGGACAGGGGATTTGGTTGAAAAACTGTTTTTT. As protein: CATSRTGDLVEKLFF.

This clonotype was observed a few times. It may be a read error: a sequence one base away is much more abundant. The CDR3 sequence: CSASGAIRQPQHF. The CDR3 nucleotides are TGCAGTGCCTCGGGGGCCATCCGTCAGCCCCAGCATTTT. The V call is TRBV20-1, the J call TRBJ1-5; D perhaps matches TRBD1 (6 bases). The length of the CDR3 is 13 residues. The V gene lost 6 bases and the J gene lost 6 bases, with 15 bases spanning the gap. The V gene's germline CDR1 is DFQATT and CDR2 SNEGSKA (reference sequence).

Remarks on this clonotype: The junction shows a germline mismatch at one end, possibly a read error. The CDR3 protein is CSVGGWNTGELFF. CDR3 bases: TGCAGCGTGGGAGGTTGGAACACTGGGGAGCTGTTTTTT. The chain combines TRBV29-1 with TRBJ2-2, with D maybe TRBD2 (6 bases). The CDR3 sequence is 13 residues long. CDR1 and CDR2 from the germline V gene are SQVTM and ANQGSEA.

The CDR3 loop is CASSQDLGPQETQYF. CDR3 nucleotides: TGTGCCAGCAGCCAAGATCTGGGCCCTCAAGAGACCCAGTACTTC. J is TRBJ2-5 and V is TRBV14; D gene ambiguous. Trimming shortened V by 0 bases and J by 2 bases, and 10 bases separated the two germline ends. CDR3 length: 15 amino acids. The germline V gene has CDR1 SGHDN and CDR2 FVKESK.

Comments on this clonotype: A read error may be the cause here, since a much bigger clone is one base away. CDR3 DNA: TGTGCCAGCAGAAAGGAGACCGGGGAGCTGTTTTTT. It yields the protein CASRKETGELFF. The chain joins TRBV6-6 to TRBJ2-2; no clear D gene. The CDR3 is 12 residues long. Trimming cost V 6 bases and J 5 bases, with 7 bases left between them. Germline lookup yields CDR1 MNHNY and CDR2 SVGAGI (reference sequence).

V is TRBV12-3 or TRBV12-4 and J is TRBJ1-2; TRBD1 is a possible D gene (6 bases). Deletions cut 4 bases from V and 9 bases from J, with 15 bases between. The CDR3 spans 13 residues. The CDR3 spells CASSSGVVRRYTF. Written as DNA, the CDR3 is TGTGCCAGCAGTTCAGGGGTCGTAAGGCGCTACACCTTC.

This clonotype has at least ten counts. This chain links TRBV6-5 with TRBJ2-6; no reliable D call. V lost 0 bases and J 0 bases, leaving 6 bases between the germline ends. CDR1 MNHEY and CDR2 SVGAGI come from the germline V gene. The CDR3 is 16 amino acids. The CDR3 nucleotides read TGTGCCAGCAGTTACTCGGGCCACTCTGGGGCCAACGTCCTGACTTTC. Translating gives CASSYSGHSGANVLTF.

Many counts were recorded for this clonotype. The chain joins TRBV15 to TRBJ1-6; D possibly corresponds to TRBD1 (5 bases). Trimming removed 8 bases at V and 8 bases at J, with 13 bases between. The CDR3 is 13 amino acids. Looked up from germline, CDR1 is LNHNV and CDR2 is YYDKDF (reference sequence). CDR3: CATARGGYSPLHF. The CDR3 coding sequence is TGTGCCACCGCAAGGGGAGGGTATTCACCCCTCCACTTT.

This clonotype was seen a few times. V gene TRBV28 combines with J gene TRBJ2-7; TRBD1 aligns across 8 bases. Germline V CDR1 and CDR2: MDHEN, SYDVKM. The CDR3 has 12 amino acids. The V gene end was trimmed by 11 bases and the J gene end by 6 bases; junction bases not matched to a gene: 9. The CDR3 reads CALHGQGGEQYF. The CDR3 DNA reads TGTGCCCTTCACGGACAGGGAGGCGAGCAGTACTTC.

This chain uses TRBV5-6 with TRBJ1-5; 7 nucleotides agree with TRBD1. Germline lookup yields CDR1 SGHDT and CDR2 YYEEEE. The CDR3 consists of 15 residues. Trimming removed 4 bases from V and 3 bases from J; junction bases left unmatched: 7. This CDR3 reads CASSIRDRNNQPQHF. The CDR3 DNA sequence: TGTGCCAGCAGCATCCGGGACAGAAACAATCAGCCCCAGCATTTT.

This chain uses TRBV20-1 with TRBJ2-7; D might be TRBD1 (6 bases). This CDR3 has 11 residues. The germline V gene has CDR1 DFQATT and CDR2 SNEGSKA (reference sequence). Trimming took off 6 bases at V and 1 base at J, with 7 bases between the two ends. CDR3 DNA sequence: TGCAGTGCCGGACAGTCCTACGAGCAGTACTTC. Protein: CSAGQSYEQYF.

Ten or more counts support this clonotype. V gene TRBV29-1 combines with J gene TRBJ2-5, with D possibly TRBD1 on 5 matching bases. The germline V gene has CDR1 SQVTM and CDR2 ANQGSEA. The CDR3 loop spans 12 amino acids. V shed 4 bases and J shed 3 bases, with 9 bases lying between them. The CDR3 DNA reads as TGCAGCGTTGGTGACAGAAAAGAGACCCAGTACTTC. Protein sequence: CSVGDRKETQYF. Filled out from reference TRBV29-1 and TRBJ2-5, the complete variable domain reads SAVISQKPSRDICQRGTSLTIQCQVDSQVTMMFWYRQQPGQSLTLIATANQGSEATYESGFVIDKFPISRPNLTFSTLTVSNMSPEDSSIYLCSVGDRKETQYFGPGTRLLVL.

Here the CDR3 reads CASTPVSAETQYF. The CDR3 DNA sequence: TGTGCCAGCACCCCTGTTAGTGCGGAGACCCAGTACTTC. The chain couples TRBV6-2 or TRBV6-3 to TRBJ2-5; no clear D. The CDR3 spans 13 residues. Germline V CDR1 and CDR2: MNHEY, SVGEGT. Trimming stripped 7 bases from V and 5 bases from J, with 14 bases between.

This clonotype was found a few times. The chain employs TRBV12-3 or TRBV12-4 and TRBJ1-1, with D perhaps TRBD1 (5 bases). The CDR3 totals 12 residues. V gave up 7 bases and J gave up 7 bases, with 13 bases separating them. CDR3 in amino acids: CASNQGLSEAFF. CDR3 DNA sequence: TGTGCCAGCAATCAGGGTTTAAGTGAAGCTTTCTTT.

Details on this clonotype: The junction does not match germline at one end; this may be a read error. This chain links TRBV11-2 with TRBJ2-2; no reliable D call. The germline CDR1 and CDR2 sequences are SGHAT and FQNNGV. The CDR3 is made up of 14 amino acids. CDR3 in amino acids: CASRGPANTGELFF. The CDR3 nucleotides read TGTGCCAGCAGGGGCCCAGCGAACACTGGGGAGCTGTTTTTT. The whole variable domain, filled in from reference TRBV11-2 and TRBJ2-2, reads EAGVAQSPRYKIIEKRQSVAFWCNPISGHATLYWYQQILGQGPKLLIQFQNNGVVDDSQLPKDRFSAERLKGVDSTLKIQPAKLEDSAVYLCASRGPANTGELFFGEGSRLTVL.